What follows describes a single T cell receptor beta chain. Its antigen is unknown. The entry originates in a study of shared clonotypes between healthy human individuals. Study overall: A couple of women and a few men aged 18 to 49 made up the donors.

Sequencing was at deep level. The data were produced by immunoSEQ multiplex PCR, yet TCRdb's version contains in-frame clones alone and is incomplete. The sample lists around 580,000 clones; 98% were seen once. Findings and limits, study-wide: Depth was large, yet rarefaction showed that sorted-subset sequencing was incomplete. Clonotypes shared by all four sorted-subset donors had higher generation probabilities than non-shared clonotypes.

Naive-designated CD8 cells lacked CD45RO, were positively enriched for CCR7, and omitted terminally differentiated effector memory CD45RA+ cells. This CDR3 is 11 amino acids long. Germline V gene lookup returns CDR1 MNHNY and CDR2 SVGAGI (reference sequence). V was cut by 8 bases and J by 10 bases, with 14 bases left in between. Sequencing used naive CD8+ T cells sorted from blood. The receptor was derived from a young man in good health. The chain carries TRBV6-6 and TRBJ1-1; D possibly corresponds to TRBD1 (5 bases). CDR3 sequence: CASQGLRVAFF. The CDR3 bases are TGTGCCAGCCAGGGCCTTAGGGTAGCTTTCTTT.